A single sample gave rise to the 14 T cell receptor beta chains below, sequenced in a study of CD8+ T cells in alopecia areata. cDNA prepared by RNA extraction and subsequent reverse transcription served as the template for sequencing. Method: immunoSEQ multiplex PCR; TCRdb's copy keeps in-frame clones and lacks some. The repertoire holds some 200,000 clones, around three fifths seen once, with 4.5% to 6% in the top ten. The sequencing sample was made of CD8+ T cells sorted from blood. The receptors stem from a human donor in good health.

The chain combines TRBV7-2 with TRBJ2-1; the D is unclear. This CDR3 is 12 amino acids long. V was cut by 4 bases and J by 15 bases, with 16 bases left in between. The germline gives CDR1 SGHTA, CDR2 FQGNSA. The CDR3 here is CASSWSSGQLFF. CDR3 sequence (DNA): TGTGCCAGCAGCTGGTCATCTGGGCAGCTGTTCTTC.

V and J are TRBV25-1 and TRBJ1-2, with 11 bases fitting TRBD1. Germline V gene lookup returns CDR1 MGHDK and CDR2 SYGVNS. This CDR3 comprises 15 residues. Losses at the gene ends were 1 base for V and 4 bases for J; bases not matched to a gene: 2. Written as DNA, the CDR3 is TGTGCCAGCAGTGAATCGGGGACAGGGGGCTATGGCTACACCTTC. Protein product: CASSESGTGGYGYTF.

The chain is built from TRBV4-1 and TRBJ2-7; maybe TRBD1 (5 bases). Germline V gene sequence: CDR1 MGHRA, CDR2 YSYEKL. CDR3 length: 14 residues. The ends were cut back, 3 bases at V and 6 bases at J, with 15 bases in the middle. This CDR3 is CASSHVEQRGEQYF. The CDR3 DNA reads TGCGCCAGCAGCCACGTGGAACAAAGGGGCGAGCAGTACTTC.

This chain joins TRBV23-1 and TRBJ2-5; D might be TRBD1 (6 bases). TRBV23-1 is noted as an ORF with a role that remains uncertain. V was trimmed by 7 bases and J by 4 bases, leaving 13 bases between them. This CDR3 has 13 residues. Here the CDR3 reads CASTPGRGETQYF. CDR3 DNA: TGCGCCAGCACCCCCGGCAGGGGAGAGACCCAGTACTTC.

The V call is TRBV27, the J call TRBJ2-1; D gene ambiguous. The length of the CDR3 is 14 residues. Trimming removed 4 bases from V and 0 bases from J, with 7 bases in between. Germline V CDR1 and CDR2: MNHEY, SMNVEV (reference sequence). The DNA of the CDR3 is TGTGCCAGCAGTTCCGATAGCTCCTACAATGAGCAGTTCTTC. Amino acids: CASSSDSSYNEQFF.

This sequence joins TRBV28 and TRBJ1-2; D uncertain. Germline CDR1 MDHEN, CDR2 SYDVKM. The CDR3 is 15 residues long. V lost 5 bases to trimming and J lost 2 bases, with 15 bases between them. CDR3 coding DNA: TGTGCCAGCAGTACGCTCACAACTCCAAACTATGGCTACACCTTC. Translated: CASSTLTTPNYGYTF.

This chain links TRBV9 with TRBJ2-3; no definite D call. V lost 0 bases to trimming and J lost 3 bases, with 8 bases between them. The germline CDR1 and CDR2 sequences are SGDLS and YYNGEE. This CDR3 comprises 14 residues. CDR3 amino acids: CASSVVRATDTQYF. DNA for the CDR3: TGTGCCAGCAGCGTAGTCCGGGCTACAGATACGCAGTATTTT.

The CDR3 DNA is TGTGCCAGCAGCTTGAACGAAGAGACCCAGTACTTC. This sequence encodes CASSLNEETQYF. V is TRBV5-6 and J is TRBJ2-5, with no clear D. The CDR3 has 12 residues. V was trimmed by 1 base and J by 3 bases, leaving 4 bases between them. From germline, CDR1 is SGHDT and CDR2 YYEEEE.

The J gene is TRBJ1-2, the V gene TRBV29-1; no firm D call. CDR1 SQVTM and CDR2 ANQGSEA come from the germline V gene. Trimming pared 2 bases from V and 7 bases from J, leaving 2 bases between. The CDR3 runs to 9 residues. Written as DNA, the CDR3 is TGCAGCGTTGAACCTGGCTACACCTTC. It yields the protein CSVEPGYTF.

The chain combines TRBV2 with TRBJ2-7; unclear D gene. Germline lookup yields CDR1 SNHLY and CDR2 FYNNEI. This CDR3 is 11 amino acids long. Trimming took 6 bases from V and 4 from J, leaving 7 bases between them. CDR3 loop: CASSPRYEQYF. The CDR3, as DNA: TGTGCCAGCAGCCCCAGGTACGAGCAGTACTTC.

The genes are TRBV13 and TRBJ2-5, with TRBD2 matching over 14 bases. The germline V gene encodes CDR1 PRHDT and CDR2 FYEKMQ (reference sequence). V lost 3 bases, J lost 5 bases, and 8 bases stayed unmatched. The CDR3 contains 17 residues. The CDR3 here is CASSFGLAGGPLETQYF. In nucleotides, the CDR3 is TGTGCCAGCAGCTTCGGACTAGCGGGGGGACCCTTGGAGACCCAGTACTTC.

This rearrangement joins TRBV7-3 to TRBJ2-3; 10 bases line up with TRBD2. CDR3 size: 15 residues. The V gene's germline CDR1 is SGHTA and CDR2 FQGTGA. The ends lost 4 bases at V and 1 base at J; junction bases unmatched: 2. The CDR3 nucleotides are TGTGCCAGCAGCTACGGGACTAGCGGCACAGATACGCAGTATTTT. Amino acid sequence: CASSYGTSGTDTQYF.

This clone was seen a few times. The V gene is TRBV6-4, the J gene TRBJ2-1; D is unresolved. The CDR3 extends over 13 amino acids. Looked up from germline, CDR1 is MRHNA and CDR2 is SNTAGT. Trimming removed 7 bases from V and 5 bases from J, with 12 bases in between. The CDR3 loop reads CASNEDTHNEQFF. DNA for the CDR3: TGTGCCAGCAACGAAGACACCCACAATGAGCAGTTCTTC.

V gene TRBV6-5 combines with J gene TRBJ2-7, with D maybe TRBD1 (6 bases). The germline V gene encodes CDR1 MNHEY and CDR2 SVGAGI. CDR3 length: 12 amino acids. V was pared by 7 bases and J by 5 bases, with 12 bases between. CDR3 residues: CASKQGTNEQYF. DNA for the CDR3: TGTGCCAGCAAACAGGGTACCAACGAGCAGTACTTC.